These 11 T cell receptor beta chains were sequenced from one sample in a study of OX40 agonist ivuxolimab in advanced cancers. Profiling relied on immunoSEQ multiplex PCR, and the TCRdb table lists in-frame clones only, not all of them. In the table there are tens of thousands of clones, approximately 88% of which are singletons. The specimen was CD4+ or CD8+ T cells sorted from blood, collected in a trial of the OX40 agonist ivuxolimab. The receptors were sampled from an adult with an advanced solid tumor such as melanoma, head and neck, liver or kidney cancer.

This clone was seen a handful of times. CDR3 in amino acids: CASSLVVGLGNTEAFF. The CDR3 DNA reads TGTGCCAGCAGCTTAGTGGTAGGGTTGGGAAACACTGAAGCTTTCTTT. The genes are TRBV7-2 and TRBJ1-1; no clear D. V was cut by 1 base and J by 2 bases, with 14 bases left in between. The CDR3 sequence is 16 residues long. Germline lookup yields CDR1 SGHTA and CDR2 FQGNSA. Combining the CDR3 with reference TRBV7-2 and TRBJ1-1 gives the whole variable domain GAGVSQSPSNKVTEKGKDVELRCDPISGHTALYWYRQSLGQGLEFLIYFQGNSAPDKSGLPSDRFSAERTGGSVSTLTIQRTQQEDSAVYLCASSLVVGLGNTEAFFGQGTRLTVV.

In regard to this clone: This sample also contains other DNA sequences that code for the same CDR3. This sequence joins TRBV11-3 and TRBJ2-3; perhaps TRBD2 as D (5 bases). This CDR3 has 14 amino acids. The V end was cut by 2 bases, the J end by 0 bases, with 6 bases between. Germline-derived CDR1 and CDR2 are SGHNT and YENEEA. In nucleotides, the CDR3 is TGTGCCAGCAGCTTAACTAGTAGCACAGATACGCAGTATTTT. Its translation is CASSLTSSTDTQYF.

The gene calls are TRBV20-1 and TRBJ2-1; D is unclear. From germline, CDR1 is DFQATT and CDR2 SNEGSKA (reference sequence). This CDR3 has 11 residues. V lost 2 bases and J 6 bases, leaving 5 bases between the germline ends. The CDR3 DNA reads TGCAGTGCTAGATACTCCAATGAGCAGTTCTTC. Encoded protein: CSARYSNEQFF.

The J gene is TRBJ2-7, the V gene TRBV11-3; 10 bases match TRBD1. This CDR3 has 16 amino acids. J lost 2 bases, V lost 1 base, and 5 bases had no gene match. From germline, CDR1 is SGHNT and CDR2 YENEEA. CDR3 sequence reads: CASSLAFGTGAYEQYF. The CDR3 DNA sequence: TGTGCCAGCAGCTTAGCGTTCGGGACAGGGGCCTACGAGCAGTACTTC. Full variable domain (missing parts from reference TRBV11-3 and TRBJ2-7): EAGVVQSPRYKIIEKKQPVAFWCNPISGHNTLYWYLQNLGQGPELLIRYENEEAVDDSQLPKDRFSAERLKGVDSTLKIQPAELGDSAVYLCASSLAFGTGAYEQYFGPGTRLTVT.

CDR3 DNA sequence: TGCGCCAGCAGCCAAGATCCACAGGGGACCTACGAGCAGTACTTC. Amino acid sequence: CASSQDPQGTYEQYF. The chain uses TRBV4-1 and TRBJ2-7; TRBD1 aligns across 7 bases. This CDR3 is built from 15 residues. Trimming cost V 0 bases and J 2 bases; bases outside gene matches: 4. Looked up from germline, CDR1 is MGHRA and CDR2 is YSYEKL.

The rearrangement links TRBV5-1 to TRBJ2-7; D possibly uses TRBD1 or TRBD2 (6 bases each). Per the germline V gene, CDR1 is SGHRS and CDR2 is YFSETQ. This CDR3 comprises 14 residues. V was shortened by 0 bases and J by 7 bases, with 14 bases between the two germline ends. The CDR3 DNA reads TGCGCCAGCAGCTTGGCGACGGGGGCGGGTGAGCAGTACTTC. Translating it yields CASSLATGAGEQYF. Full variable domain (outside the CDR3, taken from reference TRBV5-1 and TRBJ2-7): KAGVTQTPRYLIKTRGQQVTLSCSPISGHRSVSWYQQTPGQGLQFLFEYFSETQRNKGNFPGRFSGRQFSNSRSEMNVSTLELGDSALYLCASSLATGAGEQYFGPGTRLTVT.

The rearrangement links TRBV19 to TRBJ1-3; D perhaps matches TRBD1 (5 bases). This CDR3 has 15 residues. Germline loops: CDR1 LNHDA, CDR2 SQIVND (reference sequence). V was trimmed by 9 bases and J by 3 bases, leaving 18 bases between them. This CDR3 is CASAAGQDNGNTIYF. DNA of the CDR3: TGTGCCAGCGCGGCGGGGCAGGACAATGGAAACACCATATATTTT.

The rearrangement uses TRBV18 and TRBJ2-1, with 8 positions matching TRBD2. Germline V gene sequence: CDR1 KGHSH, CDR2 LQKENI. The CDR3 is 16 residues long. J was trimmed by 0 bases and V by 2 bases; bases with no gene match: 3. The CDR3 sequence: CASSPIGGASYNEQFF. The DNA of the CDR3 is TGTGCCAGCTCACCAATCGGGGGGGCCTCCTACAATGAGCAGTTCTTC.

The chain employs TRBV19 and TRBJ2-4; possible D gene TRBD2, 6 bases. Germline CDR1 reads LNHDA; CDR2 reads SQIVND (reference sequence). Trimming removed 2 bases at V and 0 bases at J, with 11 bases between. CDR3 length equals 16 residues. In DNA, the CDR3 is TGTGCCAGTAGTATATCCCCGGGACTAGCCAAAAACATTCAGTACTTC. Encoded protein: CASSISPGLAKNIQYF.

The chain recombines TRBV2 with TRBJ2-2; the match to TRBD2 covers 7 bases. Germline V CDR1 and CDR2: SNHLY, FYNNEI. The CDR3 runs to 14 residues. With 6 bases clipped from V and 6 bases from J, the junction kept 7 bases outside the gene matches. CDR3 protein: CASSLQGRAGELFF. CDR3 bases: TGTGCCAGCAGCCTACAAGGGAGGGCCGGGGAGCTGTTTTTT. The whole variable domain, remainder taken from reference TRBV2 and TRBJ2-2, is EPEVTQTPSHQVTQMGQEVILRCVPISNHLYFYWYRQILGQKVEFLVSFYNNEISEKSEIFDDQFSVERPDGSNFTLKIRSTKLEDSAMYFCASSLQGRAGELFFGEGSRLTVL.

CDR3 loop: CASSYSDGAYEQYF. DNA for the CDR3: TGTGCCAGCAGTTACTCGGACGGAGCCTACGAGCAGTACTTC. The chain has TRBV6-6 and TRBJ2-7, with D unresolved. The CDR3 runs 14 residues. V gave up 0 bases and J gave up 2 bases, with 8 bases separating them. In germline, CDR1 is MNHNY, CDR2 SVGAGI (reference sequence).